This TCR beta chain was recorded in a study of tumor-infiltrating lymphocytes in localized non-small cell lung cancer. General observations from the study: Each assay used a separate piece of the same tissue. T-cell fraction did not differ between immunotypes IM1 and IM2.

In germline, CDR1 is MRHNA, CDR2 SNTAGT. The CDR3 consists of 14 residues. V lost 6 bases, J lost 4 bases, and 5 bases stayed unmatched. Assay used: immunoSEQ multiplex PCR; TCRdb lists only in-frame clones, some missing. The sample lists approximately 15,000 clones, roughly three quarters occurring once. With respect to this clone: Its antigen remains unidentified.

V usage is TRBV6-4 and J usage is TRBJ2-3, with 9 bases fitting TRBD2. The TCR comes from a human donor with non-small cell lung cancer. Material for sequencing was lung tumor tissue. Here the CDR3 reads CASRAGGFSDTQYF. In DNA, the CDR3 is TGTGCCAGCAGAGCGGGGGGATTCTCAGATACGCAGTATTTT.